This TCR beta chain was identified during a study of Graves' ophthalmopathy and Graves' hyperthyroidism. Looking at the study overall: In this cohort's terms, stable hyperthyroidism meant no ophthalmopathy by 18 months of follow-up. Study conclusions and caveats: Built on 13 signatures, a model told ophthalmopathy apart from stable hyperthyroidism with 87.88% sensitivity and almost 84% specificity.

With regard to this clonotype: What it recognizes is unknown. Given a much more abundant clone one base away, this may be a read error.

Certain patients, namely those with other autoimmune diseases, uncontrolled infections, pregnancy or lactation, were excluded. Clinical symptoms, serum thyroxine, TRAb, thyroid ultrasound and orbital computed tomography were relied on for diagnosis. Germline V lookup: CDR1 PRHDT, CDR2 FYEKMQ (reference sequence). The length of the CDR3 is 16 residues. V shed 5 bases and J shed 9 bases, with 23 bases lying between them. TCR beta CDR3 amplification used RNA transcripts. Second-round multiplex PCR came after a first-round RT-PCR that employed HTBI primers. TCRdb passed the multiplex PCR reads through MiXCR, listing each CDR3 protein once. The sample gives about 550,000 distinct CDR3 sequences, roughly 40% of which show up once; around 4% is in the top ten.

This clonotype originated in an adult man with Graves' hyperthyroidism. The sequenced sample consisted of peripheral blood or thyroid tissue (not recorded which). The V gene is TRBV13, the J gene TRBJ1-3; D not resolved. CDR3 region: CASSTNRAKRGSTIYF. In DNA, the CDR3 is TGTGCCAGCAGCACTAACCGGGCCAAAAGAGGGAGCACCATATATTTT. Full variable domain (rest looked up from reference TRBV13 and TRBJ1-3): AAGVIQSPRHLIKEKRETATLKCYPIPRHDTVYWYQQGPGQDPQFLISFYEKMQSDKGSIPDRFSAQQFSDYHSELNMSSLELGDSALYFCASSTNRAKRGSTIYFGEGSWLTVV.